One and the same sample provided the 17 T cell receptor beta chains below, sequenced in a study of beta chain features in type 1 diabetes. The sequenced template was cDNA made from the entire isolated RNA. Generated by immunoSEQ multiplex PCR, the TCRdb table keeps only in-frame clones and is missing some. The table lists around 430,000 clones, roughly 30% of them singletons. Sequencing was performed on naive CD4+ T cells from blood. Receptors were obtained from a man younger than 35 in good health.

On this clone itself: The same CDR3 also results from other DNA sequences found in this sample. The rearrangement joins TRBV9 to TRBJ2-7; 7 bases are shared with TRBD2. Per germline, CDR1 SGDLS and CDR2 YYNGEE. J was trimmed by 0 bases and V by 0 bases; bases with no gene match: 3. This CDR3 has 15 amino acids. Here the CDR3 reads CASSVEGGSSYEQYF. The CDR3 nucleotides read TGTGCCAGCAGCGTAGAGGGCGGGAGCTCCTACGAGCAGTACTTC.

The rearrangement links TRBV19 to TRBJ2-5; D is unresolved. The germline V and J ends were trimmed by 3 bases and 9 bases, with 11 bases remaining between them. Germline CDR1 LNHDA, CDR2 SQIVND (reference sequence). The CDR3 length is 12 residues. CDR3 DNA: TGTGCCAGTAGTATTCCCTCCGGAGCCCAGTACTTC. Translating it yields CASSIPSGAQYF. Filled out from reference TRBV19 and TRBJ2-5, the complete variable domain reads DGGITQSPKYLFRKEGQNVTLSCEQNLNHDAMYWYRQDPGQGLRLIYYSQIVNDFQKGDIAEGYSVSREKKESFPLTVTSAQKNPTAFYLCASSIPSGAQYFGPGTRLLVL.

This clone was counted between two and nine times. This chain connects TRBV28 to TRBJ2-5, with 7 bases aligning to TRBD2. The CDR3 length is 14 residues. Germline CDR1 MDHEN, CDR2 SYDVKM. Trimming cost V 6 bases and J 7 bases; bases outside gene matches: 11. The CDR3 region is CASSQSGTRWTQYF. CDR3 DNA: TGTGCCAGCAGCCAAAGCGGGACGCGGTGGACCCAGTACTTC.

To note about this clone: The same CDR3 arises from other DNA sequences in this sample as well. The CDR3 bases are TGCGCCAGCAGCTTGGGGGACAGTCAAGAGACCCAGTACTTC. Residues: CASSLGDSQETQYF. The chain carries TRBV5-1 and TRBJ2-5; 7 nucleotides agree with TRBD1. The CDR3 contains 14 residues. The V gene's germline CDR1 is SGHRS and CDR2 YFSETQ. The trim removed 0 bases at V and 2 bases at J, leaving 1 base unmatched.

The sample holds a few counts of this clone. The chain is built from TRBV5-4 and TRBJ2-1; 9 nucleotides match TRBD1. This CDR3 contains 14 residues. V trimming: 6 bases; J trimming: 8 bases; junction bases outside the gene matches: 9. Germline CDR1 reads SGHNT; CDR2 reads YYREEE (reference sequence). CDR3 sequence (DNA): TGTGCCAGCACCCGGGACAGGGTGTCCGATGAGCAGTTCTTC. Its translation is CASTRDRVSDEQFF.

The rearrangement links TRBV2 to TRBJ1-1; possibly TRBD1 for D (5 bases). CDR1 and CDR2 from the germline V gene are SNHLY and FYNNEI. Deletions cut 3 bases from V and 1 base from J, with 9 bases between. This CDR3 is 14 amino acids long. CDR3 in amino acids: CASSEQGANTEAFF. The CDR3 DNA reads TGTGCCAGCAGTGAGCAGGGCGCGAACACTGAAGCTTTCTTT.

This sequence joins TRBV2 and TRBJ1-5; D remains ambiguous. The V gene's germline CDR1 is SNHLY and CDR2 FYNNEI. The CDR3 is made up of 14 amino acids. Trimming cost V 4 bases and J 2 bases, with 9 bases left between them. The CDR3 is CASSVRQGNQPQHF. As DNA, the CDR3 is TGTGCCAGCAGTGTTCGGCAGGGCAATCAGCCCCAGCATTTT.

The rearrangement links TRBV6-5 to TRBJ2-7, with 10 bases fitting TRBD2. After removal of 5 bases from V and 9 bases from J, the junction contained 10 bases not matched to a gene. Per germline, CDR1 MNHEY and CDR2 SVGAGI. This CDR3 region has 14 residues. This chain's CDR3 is CASSDRLAGGRQYF. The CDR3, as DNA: TGTGCCAGCAGTGACCGACTAGCGGGCGGCCGGCAGTACTTC.

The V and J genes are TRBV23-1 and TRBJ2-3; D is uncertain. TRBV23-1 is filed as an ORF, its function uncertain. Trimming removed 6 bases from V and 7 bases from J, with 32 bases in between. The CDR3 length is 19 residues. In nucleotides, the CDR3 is TGCGCCAGCAGACGAACTAAAGCGCAGCACGCTAACGCGTACTATACGCAGTATTTT. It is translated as CASRRTKAQHANAYYTQYF.

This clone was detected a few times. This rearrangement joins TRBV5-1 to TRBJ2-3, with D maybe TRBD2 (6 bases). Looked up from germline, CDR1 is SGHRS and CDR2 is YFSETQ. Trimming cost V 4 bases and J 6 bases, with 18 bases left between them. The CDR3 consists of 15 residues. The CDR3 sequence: CASSATSLQSDTQYF. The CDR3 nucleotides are TGCGCCAGCAGCGCGACTAGTCTACAGTCTGATACGCAGTATTTT.

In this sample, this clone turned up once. The CDR3 sequence is CALTSGTTDTQYF. The CDR3 bases are TGTGCCCTGACTAGCGGGACCACAGATACGCAGTATTTT. The chain has TRBV30 and TRBJ2-3; TRBD2 agrees at 11 bases. Germline V gene lookup returns CDR1 GTSNPN and CDR2 SVGIG (reference sequence). Losses at the gene ends were 8 bases for V and 2 bases for J; bases not matched to a gene: 3. This CDR3 has 13 amino acids. The variable domain in full, with the rest retrieved from reference TRBV30 and TRBJ2-3, is SQTIHQWPATLVQPVGSPLSLECTVEGTSNPNLYWYRQAAGRGLQLLFYSVGIGQISSEVPQNLSASRPQDRQFILSSKKLLLSDSGFYLCALTSGTTDTQYFGPGTRLTVL.

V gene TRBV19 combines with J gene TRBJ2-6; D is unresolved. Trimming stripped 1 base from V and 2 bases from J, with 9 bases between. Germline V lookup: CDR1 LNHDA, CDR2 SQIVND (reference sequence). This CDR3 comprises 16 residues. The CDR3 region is CASSIGLATGANVLTF. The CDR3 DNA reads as TGTGCCAGTAGTATAGGACTGGCGACTGGGGCCAACGTCCTGACTTTC.

The CDR3 loop reads CASSLLASGSSYNEQFF. CDR3 sequence (DNA): TGTGCCAGCAGCTTGTTGGCTAGCGGGAGCTCCTACAATGAGCAGTTCTTC. V is TRBV5-6 and J is TRBJ2-1; 10 bases line up with TRBD2. The length of the CDR3 is 17 residues. The V gene end was trimmed by 1 base and the J gene end by 0 bases; junction bases not matched to a gene: 4. The V gene's germline CDR1 is SGHDT and CDR2 YYEEEE.

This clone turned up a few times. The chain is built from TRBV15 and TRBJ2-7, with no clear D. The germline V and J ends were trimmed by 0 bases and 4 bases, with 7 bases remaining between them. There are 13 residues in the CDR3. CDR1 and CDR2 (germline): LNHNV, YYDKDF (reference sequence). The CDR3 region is CATSRDNGYEQYF. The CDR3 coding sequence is TGTGCCACCAGCAGAGATAATGGGTACGAGCAGTACTTC.

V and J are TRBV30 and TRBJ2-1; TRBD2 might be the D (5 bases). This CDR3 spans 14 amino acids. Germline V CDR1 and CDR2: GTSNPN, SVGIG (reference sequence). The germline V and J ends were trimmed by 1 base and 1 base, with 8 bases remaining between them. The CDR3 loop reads CAWSGGFSYNEQFF. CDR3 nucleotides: TGTGCCTGGAGTGGCGGGTTTTCCTACAATGAGCAGTTCTTC.

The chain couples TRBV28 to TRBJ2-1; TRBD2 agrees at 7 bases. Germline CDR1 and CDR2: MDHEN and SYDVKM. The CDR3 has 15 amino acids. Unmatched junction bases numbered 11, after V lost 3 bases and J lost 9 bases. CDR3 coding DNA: TGTGCCAGCAGTTTTCCGCGGCGGGAGATTAGTGAGCAGTTCTTC. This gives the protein CASSFPRREISEQFF.

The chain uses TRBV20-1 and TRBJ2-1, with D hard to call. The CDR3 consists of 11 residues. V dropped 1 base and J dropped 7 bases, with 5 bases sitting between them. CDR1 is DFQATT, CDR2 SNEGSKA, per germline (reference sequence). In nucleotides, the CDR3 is TGCAGTGCTAGAGTTCAGAATGAGCAGTTCTTC. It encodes CSARVQNEQFF.